This paragraph reports one T cell receptor (beta chain). What it binds is not known. Authors' analysis steps: Published virus-specific TCRB sequences matched only a few of the patient CD8+ clones exceeding 1%. Sequencing used immunoSEQ multiplex PCR; TCRdb keeps in-frame clones, though not all of them. D and trimming come from the DNA, and the V and J calls and clone size come from that table. This table has tens of thousands of clones, more than 75% appearing once. This record belongs to a study of somatic mutations in cytotoxic T cells in rheumatoid arthritis. Study-wide context: Patient blood (just under 31 ml EDTA) was drawn right after diagnosis, before any treatment.

Study observations and caveats: With about 60 patients examined, about eight had a largest CD8+ clone exceeding 20% of CD8+ cells. For patients with rheumatoid arthritis, CD8+ clonality went up with age, while healthy controls showed no such change.

Looked up from germline, CDR1 is SGHVS and CDR2 is FQNEAQ. The trim removed 7 bases at V and 6 bases at J, leaving 10 bases unmatched. This CDR3 has 15 residues. The V call is TRBV7-8, the J call TRBJ2-1, with 9 bases matching TRBD2. Sequences were obtained from CD8+ T cells sorted from blood. This clonotype originated in an adult with rheumatoid arthritis. The CDR3, as DNA: TGTGCCAGCACCCTACCGGGACTAGCTTCCAATGAGCAGTTCTTC. Translated, it gives CASTLPGLASNEQFF.